These T cell receptor beta chains were read from a single sample in a study of blood T cell repertoires in COVID-19. The repertoire was sequenced with immunoSEQ multiplex PCR; TCRdb's copy has only in-frame clones and lacks some. The sample contains 150,000 to 200,000 clones, around 82% of which appear only once. What was sequenced was PBMCs or T cells enriched from blood (not recorded which). All receptors derive from a woman aged 50 to 65 with acute COVID-19. The CDR3 runs from the conserved cysteine through the conserved F or W. The D gene is left open where the match is weak. Not every row has a clone size; where given, it reads once, few, many or a size class.

abundance	d_gene	len	v_gene	j_gene	CDR3aa	CDR3nt
-	-	16	TRBV28	TRBJ1-1	CASSQRAGPVNTEAFF	TGTGCCAGCAGCCAGCGGGCAGGGCCAGTGAACACTGAAGCTTTCTTT
-	-	14	TRBV19	TRBJ2-5	CASKKDSNQETQYF	TGTGCCAGTAAGAAGGACAGTAACCAAGAGACCCAGTACTTC
-	-	14	TRBV6-5	TRBJ1-2	CASSYSSQSYGYTF	TGTGCCAGCAGTTACTCGTCCCAATCCTATGGCTACACCTTC
-	-	16	TRBV10-1	TRBJ2-3	CASSPRSRGVTDTQYF	TGCGCCAGCAGTCCCCGGAGCAGGGGCGTCACAGATACGCAGTATTTT
-	-	14	TRBV29-1	TRBJ1-1	CSAWRAGTNTEAFF	TGCAGCGCATGGAGGGCAGGGACGAACACTGAAGCTTTCTTT
-	TRBD1	17	TRBV27	TRBJ1-2	CASSLSGQGSGDYGYTF	TGTGCCAGCAGTCTATCGGGACAGGGATCAGGAGACTATGGCTACACCTTC
-	TRBD2	15	TRBV3-1/TRBV3-2	TRBJ2-5	CASSPEYSGEGTQYF	TGTGCCAGCAGCCCCGAATATAGCGGGGAGGGGACCCAGTACTTC
-	TRBD2	15	TRBV7-2	TRBJ2-3	CASSWRGGLADTQYF	TGTGCCAGCAGCTGGCGGGGGGGCCTCGCAGATACGCAGTATTTT
-	TRBD1	14	TRBV5-5	TRBJ2-3	CASSPALQGSTQYF	TGTGCCAGCAGCCCAGCATTACAGGGGAGTACGCAGTATTTT
-	-	13	TRBV5-8	TRBJ1-2	CASSPLLHYGYTF	TGTGCCAGCTCTCCGTTACTCCACTATGGCTACACCTTC
-	TRBD1	14	TRBV2	TRBJ1-6	CASSESGGNSPLHF	TGTGCCAGCAGTGAATCAGGGGGTAATTCACCCCTCCACTTT
-	TRBD1	15	TRBV19	TRBJ2-5	CASSIRGQTQETQYF	TGTGCCAGTAGTATAAGGGGGCAGACCCAAGAGACCCAGTACTTC
-	TRBD1	14	TRBV7-9	TRBJ1-1	CASSLRTGFTEAFF	TGTGCCAGCAGCTTAAGGACAGGGTTCACTGAAGCTTTCTTT
-	-	16	TRBV5-1	TRBJ2-2	CASSPLQGSNTGELFF	TGCGCCAGCAGCCCACTCCAGGGATCGAACACCGGGGAGCTGTTTTTT
-	TRBD2	16	TRBV7-8	TRBJ2-1	CASSLGVAGGYNEQFF	TGTGCCAGCAGCTTGGGAGTAGCGGGGGGATACAATGAGCAGTTCTTC
-	TRBD1	14	TRBV7-2	TRBJ1-2	CASRPTTGAYGYTF	TGTGCCAGCAGACCAACAACAGGGGCCTATGGCTACACCTTC
-	-	13	TRBV6-5	TRBJ1-2	CASCDSANYGYTF	TGTGCCAGTTGCGACAGCGCTAACTATGGCTACACCTTC
-	TRBD2	15	TRBV5-1	TRBJ2-5	CASSLGGGYQETQYF	TGCGCCAGCAGCTTGGGCGGGGGGTACCAAGAGACCCAGTACTTC
-	TRBD1	17	TRBV5-1	TRBJ2-2	CASSLRLGQGNTGELFF	TGCGCCAGCAGCTTAAGATTGGGACAGGGGAACACCGGGGAGCTGTTTTTT
-	-	17	TRBV7-9	TRBJ1-4	CASSLAPVYATNEKLFF	TGTGCCAGCAGCTTAGCCCCCGTTTATGCAACTAATGAAAAACTGTTTTTT
-	-	14	TRBV4-3	TRBJ1-1	CASSQDRVNTEAFF	TGCGCCAGCAGCCAAGATCGGGTAAACACTGAAGCTTTCTTT
-	-	14	TRBV19	TRBJ1-3	CATGTLNSGNTIYF	TGTGCCACCGGGACACTCAACTCTGGAAACACCATATATTTT
-	TRBD2	16	TRBV18	TRBJ2-5	CASSPYPGGPGETQYF	TGTGCCAGCTCACCCTACCCGGGAGGGCCAGGGGAGACCCAGTACTTC
once	-	13	TRBV7-3	TRBJ1-1	CASSATGNTEAFF	TGTGCCAGCAGCGCGACAGGGAACACTGAAGCTTTCTTT
-	-	16	TRBV27	TRBJ2-2	CASSLGQGGNTGELFF	TGTGCCAGCAGTTTAGGGCAGGGAGGGAACACCGGGGAGCTGTTTTTT
once	TRBD2	16	TRBV4-1	TRBJ2-5	CASSLPRRGGQETQYF	TGCGCCAGCAGCCTCCCACGACGGGGGGGCCAAGAGACCCAGTACTTC
-	-	14	TRBV12-5	TRBJ2-1	CASARTLSYNEQFF	TGTGCTAGCGCCAGGACACTCTCCTACAATGAGCAGTTCTTC
-	-	15	TRBV19	TRBJ1-3	CASSIRGIDGNTIYF	TGTGCCAGTAGTATTAGGGGCATAGACGGAAACACCATATATTTT
-	TRBD1	12	TRBV9	TRBJ2-1	CASSVDRGEQFF	TGTGCCAGCAGCGTAGACAGGGGTGAGCAGTTCTTC
once	TRBD2	15	TRBV9	TRBJ2-2	CASSVAGVNTGELFF	TGTGCCAGCAGCGTTGCGGGGGTGAACACCGGGGAGCTGTTTTTT
-	-	15	TRBV5-1	TRBJ2-3	CASSLVVASPDTQYF	TGCGCCAGCAGCTTGGTGGTAGCGAGTCCAGATACGCAGTATTTT
-	TRBD1	14	TRBV30	TRBJ1-1	CAWSADRGPTEAFF	TGTGCCTGGAGTGCTGACAGGGGGCCAACTGAAGCTTTCTTT
-	-	14	TRBV6-5	TRBJ2-5	CASSTRGLEETQYF	TGTGCCAGCAGTACCCGGGGACTGGAAGAGACCCAGTACTTC
-	TRBD1	14	TRBV5-1	TRBJ2-5	CASSLGQGKETQYF	TGCGCCAGCAGCCTGGGACAGGGAAAAGAGACCCAGTACTTC
-	-	15	TRBV6-5	TRBJ1-3	CASSFFQGSGNTIYF	TGTGCCAGTTCCTTTTTCCAGGGCTCTGGAAACACCATATATTTT
-	-	14	TRBV5-1	TRBJ2-1	CASSRGSGNNEQFF	TGCGCCAGCAGCCGGGGGAGCGGCAACAATGAGCAGTTCTTC
-	-	17	TRBV4-2	TRBJ2-1	CASSQAAGVFSYNEQFF	TGTGCCAGCAGCCAGGCTGCAGGGGTTTTCTCCTACAATGAGCAGTTCTTC
-	-	15	TRBV7-2	TRBJ1-4	CASSERTTTNEKLFF	TGTGCCAGCAGTGAGCGGACCACAACTAATGAAAAACTGTTTTTT
-	-	15	TRBV6-5	TRBJ2-2	CASSSAGSNTGELFF	TGTGCCAGCAGTTCGGCGGGGTCGAACACCGGGGAGCTGTTTTTT
-	-	15	TRBV12-5	TRBJ2-1	CASGLGQSSYNEQFF	TGTGCTAGTGGTTTAGGACAGAGCTCCTACAATGAGCAGTTCTTC
-	-	15	TRBV30	TRBJ2-1	CAWSYGTGVNNEQFF	TGTGCCTGGAGCTACGGCACGGGGGTCAACAATGAGCAGTTCTTC
-	TRBD1	13	TRBV5-5	TRBJ1-5	CASSLQGDQPQHF	TGTGCCAGCAGCTTGCAGGGGGATCAGCCCCAGCATTTT
-	TRBD1	17	TRBV3-1/TRBV3-2	TRBJ1-3	CASSQVYRGKGGNTIYF	TGTGCCAGCAGCCAAGTTTACAGGGGGAAAGGTGGAAACACCATATATTTT
once	TRBD2	16	TRBV7-3	TRBJ2-3	CASSQGLAGNTDTQYF	TGTGCCAGCAGCCAAGGGCTAGCGGGGAACACAGATACGCAGTATTTT
-	-	13	TRBV7-9	TRBJ1-6	CASSRDSYSPLHF	TGTGCCAGCAGCCGCGACAGTTATTCACCCCTCCACTTT
once	TRBD1	15	TRBV4-3	TRBJ2-3	CASSQSRDRGDTQYF	TGCGCCAGCAGCCAGTCCCGGGACAGGGGAGATACGCAGTATTTT
-	TRBD2	16	TRBV4-2	TRBJ2-5	CASSPAGTSGIETQYF	TGTGCCAGCAGCCCCGCCGGGACTAGCGGGATAGAGACCCAGTACTTC
-	TRBD2	14	TRBV6-5	TRBJ2-2	CASIKRGNTGELFF	TGTGCCAGCATCAAGCGGGGAAACACCGGGGAGCTGTTTTTT
-	TRBD1	15	TRBV2	TRBJ1-3	CASTGNRGSGNTIYF	TGTGCCAGCACCGGGAACAGGGGCTCTGGAAACACCATATATTTT
-	-	13	TRBV5-1	TRBJ2-1	CASSRGPNNEQFF	TGCGCCAGCTCGAGAGGGCCCAACAATGAGCAGTTCTTC
-	TRBD1	14	TRBV7-2	TRBJ1-5	CASRNTGGSQPQHF	TGTGCCAGCAGGAACACAGGGGGGTCTCAGCCCCAGCATTTT
-	-	15	TRBV5-1	TRBJ2-2	CASSLSLRGTGELFF	TGCGCCAGCAGCTTGAGTCTTAGGGGTACCGGGGAGCTGTTTTTT
-	TRBD1	15	TRBV7-2	TRBJ1-5	CASSQGGQGIQPQHF	TGTGCCAGCAGCCAGGGGGGACAGGGTATTCAGCCCCAGCATTTT
-	-	13	TRBV21-1	TRBJ2-1	CASSIPSLNEQFF	TGTGCCAGCAGCATCCCTAGCCTCAATGAGCAGTTCTTC
-	TRBD1	17	TRBV5-1	TRBJ1-2	CASSLARGQEVKDGYTF	TGCGCCAGCAGCCTGGCGCGGGGACAGGAGGTCAAGGATGGCTACACCTTC
few	-	14	TRBV28	TRBJ1-1	CASSRRGANTEAFF	TGTGCCAGCAGTAGACGGGGGGCGAACACTGAAGCTTTCTTT
few	TRBD1	11	TRBV11-2	TRBJ1-1	CASTRDSEAFF	TGTGCCAGCACCCGGGACAGTGAAGCTTTCTTT
-	-	13	TRBV6-4	TRBJ1-5	CASAGAWDQPQHF	TGTGCCAGCGCAGGGGCATGGGATCAGCCCCAGCATTTT
-	-	15	TRBV29-1	TRBJ1-2	CSVEAQGGVNYGYTF	TGCAGCGTTGAAGCACAGGGAGGGGTTAACTATGGCTACACCTTC